A selection of T cell receptor beta chains follows, all from one sample in a study of CD8+CD57+ T cells in acquired aplastic anemia. In TCRdb, the reads were re-called with MiXCR into one record per CDR3 protein. Here the sample spans under 200,000 distinct CDR3 sequences, about half being singletons. Sequencing was carried out using sorted CD4+, CD8+, or CD8+CD57+ T cells (not recorded which) from PBMCs. Every receptor here comes from a human donor with aplastic anemia. Both conserved end residues are part of each CDR3. Part of the rows lack a size; the others show once, few, many or a class for expanded clones.

j_call,v_call,clone_size,cdr3_aa
TRBJ1-2,TRBV7-9,-,CASSLGRTGDGYTF
TRBJ1-1,TRBV18,few,CASSPRGRGYTEAFF
TRBJ1-6,TRBV10-3,few,CAIRGPLDSPLHF
TRBJ1-2,TRBV10-3,-,CAISETRGTVYGYTF
TRBJ1-6,TRBV7-9,-,CASSSPRPGSPLHF
TRBJ2-1,TRBV6-1,-,CASSDKASGGDNEQFF
TRBJ2-3,TRBV24-1,-,CATSGTAGITQYF
TRBJ1-5,TRBV20-1,-,CSAERGQGVTWDQPQHF
TRBJ1-4,TRBV11-2,many,CASSLPRTGTLNEKLFF
TRBJ1-6,TRBV20-1,-,CSARDKEHSPLHF
TRBJ2-1,TRBV2,-,CASMVAGLTYNEQFF
TRBJ1-4,TRBV24-1,few,CATSDLPHLTGVSEKLFF
TRBJ2-7,TRBV4-2,many,CASRTGTSVSSYEQYF
TRBJ1-5,TRBV13,many,CACSDRRTDQPQHF
TRBJ2-3,TRBV7-3,-,CASSTLDSPNTQYF
TRBJ2-1,TRBV20-1,few,CSARDLAGARSYNEQFF
TRBJ1-2,TRBV7-3,-,CASRPYGTGKGDYGYTF
TRBJ1-3,TRBV15,-,CATSRAGQAGNTTYF
TRBJ1-6,TRBV2,once,CASSGSGFSSPLHF
TRBJ2-7,TRBV10-3,-,CAIRDGTLSYEQYF
TRBJ2-5,TRBV14,-,CASSPIGSGLGTQYF
TRBJ2-5,TRBV29-1,-,CSGGPTRETQYF
TRBJ2-2,TRBV2,-,CASWFGLGNTGELFF
TRBJ1-6,TRBV11-2,-,CASSPQGAAYNSPLHF
TRBJ2-6,TRBV19,many,CASSIGFLSGANVLTF
TRBJ2-2,TRBV5-1,many,CASSLARTRSSGELFF
TRBJ1-5,TRBV27,few,CASSFSGRVGNQPQHF
TRBJ1-2,TRBV29-1,few,CSVLTLGQGDYGYTF
TRBJ1-6,TRBV12-3/TRBV12-4,many,CASSPENSYNSPLHF
TRBJ2-1,TRBV11-2,-,CASSVSPDPGNEQFF
TRBJ2-2,TRBV19,many,CASSVGTVRTGELFF
TRBJ1-1,TRBV7-2,-,CASYKWNTEAFF
TRBJ2-5,TRBV2,few,CASSDDRDETQYF
TRBJ2-7,TRBV20-1,few,CSARAPMWDTRYEQYF
TRBJ1-5,TRBV7-2,few,CASSPGRVNQPQHF
TRBJ2-1,TRBV3-1,-,CASSQDRDSIYNEQFF
TRBJ2-5,TRBV24-1,-,CATSEGAQETQYF
TRBJ2-2,TRBV6-5,many,CASSYGLPNTGELFF
TRBJ2-1,TRBV9,-,CASSVARNNEQFF
TRBJ2-1,TRBV15,-,CATSILGVGYEQFF
TRBJ1-5,TRBV10-2,few,CASRWGGTNQPQHF
TRBJ2-4,TRBV10-2,-,CASSAGQGFIAKNIQYF
TRBJ2-7,TRBV29-1,-,CSVEAGTLYEQYF
TRBJ2-5,TRBV2,-,CASSEARTSGGFGETQYF
TRBJ1-4,TRBV5-1,-,CASTRQGANEKLFF
TRBJ1-1,TRBV29-1,-,CSVRPGTPNEAFF
TRBJ2-6,TRBV10-3,-,CAISGSGANVLTF
TRBJ2-1,TRBV5-1,-,CASSLAPSGGAYNEQFF
TRBJ1-1,TRBV7-9,-,CASPDGVDTEAFF